Presented here are 27 T cell receptor beta chains from one specimen sequenced in a study of CD8 T cells in ankylosing spondylitis. TCRdb redid the calling of the 5' RACE reads with MiXCR, one entry per CDR3 protein. The sample has about 200,000 distinct CDR3 sequences, roughly 24% seen once. Sequenced input: blood, either unsorted or a sorted T cell fraction (not recorded which). The receptors come from a male donor with ankylosing spondylitis or in good health (not recorded which).

This clonotype has ten or more counts. The V call is TRBV7-2, the J call TRBJ2-2, with D perhaps assigned TRBD1 or TRBD2 (5 bases each). Looked up from germline, CDR1 is SGHTA and CDR2 is FQGNSA. The CDR3 spans 15 residues. Between the trimmed V and J ends, which lost 5 bases and 3 bases, there was a span of 13 bases. CDR3 bases: TGTGCCAGCAGCCCCCCGGGACGGTACACCGGGGAGCTGTTTTTT. It translates to CASSPPGRYTGELFF.

The rearrangement joins TRBV20-1 to TRBJ1-2; D is ambiguous. V dropped 3 bases and J dropped 6 bases, with 11 bases sitting between them. The CDR3 is 12 residues long. Germline values: CDR1 DFQATT, CDR2 SNEGSKA (reference sequence). The CDR3 loop is CSARFQADGYTF. In nucleotides, the CDR3 is TGCAGTGCTAGGTTCCAGGCTGATGGCTACACCTTC.

A few counts support this clonotype. The chain is built from TRBV29-1 and TRBJ2-7, with a possible D match to TRBD1 (5 bases). Germline assignment: CDR1 SQVTM and CDR2 ANQGSEA. Trimming cost V 3 bases and J 8 bases, with 11 bases left between them. The CDR3 runs to 11 residues. CDR3 in DNA: TGCAGCGTTGAGCTAGGGGCTAAGCAGTACTTC. Its translation: CSVELGAKQYF.

The CDR3 DNA is TGCAGTGCTAGTACTTGGATCGGGCCGGACTCTAGCGGGACATTAGATACGCAGTATTTT. This gives the protein CSASTWIGPDSSGTLDTQYF. The V call is TRBV20-1, the J call TRBJ2-3, with 9 bases identical to TRBD2. The CDR3 runs to 20 residues. From germline, CDR1 is DFQATT and CDR2 SNEGSKA (reference sequence). Unmatched junction bases numbered 24, after V lost 3 bases and J lost 5 bases.

This clonotype was counted at least ten times. This rearrangement joins TRBV11-2 to TRBJ2-7, with 8 bases matching TRBD2. Trimming removed 5 bases from V and 3 bases from J; junction bases left unmatched: 6. The germline V gene has CDR1 SGHAT and CDR2 FQNNGV. The length of the CDR3 is 14 residues. The CDR3 loop is CASSPGLVNYEQYF. The CDR3 DNA reads TGTGCCAGCAGCCCGGGACTAGTAAACTACGAGCAGTACTTC.

Many counts were recorded for this clonotype. The chain has TRBV20-1 and TRBJ2-1; TRBD2 is a possible D gene (5 bases). This CDR3 region has 15 residues. V was cut by 1 base and J by 0 bases, with 10 bases left in between. Germline V CDR1 and CDR2: DFQATT, SNEGSKA (reference sequence). The CDR3 nucleotides read TGCAGTGCTAGAGGAGGGCTAGGCTCCTACAATGAGCAGTTCTTC. Translated, it gives CSARGGLGSYNEQFF.

The gene calls are TRBV5-6 and TRBJ2-1; D could derive from TRBD1 or TRBD2 (6 bases each). Germline V gives CDR1 SGHDT, CDR2 YYEEEE. V was cut by 4 bases and J by 0 bases, with 20 bases left in between. The CDR3 sequence is 18 residues long. The CDR3 sequence: CASSATGYGTGSYNEQFF. The CDR3 nucleotides read TGTGCCAGCAGCGCGACAGGATACGGGACTGGCTCCTACAATGAGCAGTTCTTC.

This clonotype has a count of ten or more. CDR3 residues: CASSSPFGIYGSEQYF. The CDR3 coding sequence is TGTGCCAGCAGCTCCCCATTTGGAATATACGGGAGCGAGCAGTACTTC. The chain links TRBV7-2 to TRBJ2-7, with D perhaps TRBD2 (6 bases). Germline loops: CDR1 SGHTA, CDR2 FQGNSA. V shed 4 bases and J shed 6 bases, with 22 bases lying between them. The CDR3 sequence is 16 residues long.

This clonotype showed up just a few times. This rearrangement joins TRBV20-1 to TRBJ1-6; possibly TRBD1 for D (5 bases). The germline CDR1 and CDR2 sequences are DFQATT and SNEGSKA (reference sequence). The V gene lost 1 base and the J gene lost 5 bases, with 9 bases spanning the gap. The CDR3 totals 14 residues. CDR3 sequence: CSARGDGNNSPLHF. In nucleotides, the CDR3 is TGCAGTGCTAGAGGGGACGGAAATAATTCACCCCTCCACTTT.

The chain combines TRBV4-2 with TRBJ1-1; the D is unclear. Germline V gene lookup returns CDR1 LGHNA and CDR2 YNFKEQ. V was trimmed by 2 bases and J by 1 base, leaving 8 bases between them. This CDR3 has 14 amino acids. The CDR3 region has the DNA TGTGCCAGCAGCCAACCTACCGAGAACACTGAAGCTTTCTTT. Protein: CASSQPTENTEAFF.

This clonotype came up a few times. The chain recombines TRBV20-1 with TRBJ2-7; perhaps TRBD1 as D (6 bases). V was clipped by 0 bases and J by 2 bases, with 14 bases between them. The CDR3 runs 15 residues. CDR1 and CDR2 (germline): DFQATT, SNEGSKA (reference sequence). CDR3 sequence: CSARDRTQGTYEQYF. As DNA, the CDR3 is TGCAGTGCTAGAGATCGTACACAGGGAACCTACGAGCAGTACTTC.

Concerning this clonotype itself: One end of the junction does not line up with germline, which may come from a read error. This chain links TRBV6-5 with TRBJ1-1; TRBD1 is a possible D gene (5 bases). CDR3 size: 12 residues. The germline gives CDR1 MNHEY, CDR2 SVGAGI. CDR3 sequence reads: CASKSAGSSPWF. The CDR3 coding sequence is TGTGCCAGCAAGTCCGCAGGGAGTTCGCCGTGGTTT.

This clonotype was found many times. The genes are TRBV2 and TRBJ1-2, with 8 bases that match TRBD1. CDR3 length equals 16 residues. The trim removed 6 bases at V and 0 bases at J, leaving 9 bases unmatched. CDR1 is SNHLY, CDR2 FYNNEI, per germline. CDR3 in DNA: TGTGCCAGCAGAGGAGCGGTGGACAGGGCTAACTATGGCTACACCTTC. Translated, it gives CASRGAVDRANYGYTF.

This clonotype occurred a few times. The chain carries TRBV29-1 and TRBJ2-3; weak D call: TRBD1 (6 bases). This CDR3 contains 14 residues. Deletions cut 7 bases from V and 4 bases from J, with 18 bases between. Germline V lookup: CDR1 SQVTM, CDR2 ANQGSEA. CDR3 in amino acids: CSGIRDNQADTQYF. The CDR3 DNA follows: TGCAGCGGAATTCGGGACAACCAGGCAGATACGCAGTATTTT.

CDR3 sequence: CASSQLDRDNSPLHF. DNA for the CDR3: TGCGCCAGCAGCCAACTTGACAGAGATAATTCACCCCTCCACTTT. The rearrangement joins TRBV4-1 to TRBJ1-6; tentative D call: TRBD1 (5 bases). CDR1 is MGHRA and CDR2 is YSYEKL in the germline V gene. Trimming took 2 bases from V and 5 from J, leaving 10 bases between them. The CDR3 is made up of 15 amino acids.

This clonotype was picked up a small number of times. The chain carries TRBV20-1 and TRBJ1-2; D uncertain. Germline CDR1 is DFQATT and CDR2 is SNEGSKA (reference sequence). This CDR3 contains 13 residues. V was pared by 3 bases and J by 3 bases, with 11 bases between. The CDR3 region has the DNA TGCAGTGCTAGGATGCCTGAGGACTATGGCTACACCTTC. Translated: CSARMPEDYGYTF.

This clonotype was counted once. V gene TRBV6-1 combines with J gene TRBJ2-7, with TRBD2 matching 10 bases. CDR3 length: 14 amino acids. With 6 bases clipped from V and 4 bases from J, the junction kept 6 bases outside the gene matches. Germline values: CDR1 MNHNS, CDR2 SASEGT. The CDR3 region has the DNA TGTGCCAGCAGACGGACTAGCGGTCTGTACGAGCAGTACTTC. This translates into CASRRTSGLYEQYF.

This clonotype has at least ten counts. This chain joins TRBV20-1 and TRBJ2-1; 8 nucleotides agree with TRBD1. CDR3 length equals 14 residues. Unmatched junction bases numbered 6, after V lost 3 bases and J lost 5 bases. Germline V gene sequence: CDR1 DFQATT, CDR2 SNEGSKA (reference sequence). The DNA for the CDR3 is TGCAGTGCTAGGTGGACAGGGTCTAACAATGAGCAGTTCTTC. Translated: CSARWTGSNNEQFF.

The sample holds many counts of this clonotype. V is TRBV6-2 or TRBV6-3 and J is TRBJ1-2; the D gene is possibly TRBD1 (5 bases). In germline, CDR1 is MNHEY, CDR2 SVGEGT. The ends were cut back, 6 bases at V and 6 bases at J, with 14 bases in the middle. The CDR3 loop spans 13 amino acids. CDR3 nucleotides: TGTGCCAGCAGGCCCCCGGGAGGGGATGGCTACACCTTC. This translates into CASRPPGGDGYTF.

The chain links TRBV20-1 to TRBJ2-3; D remains ambiguous. Trimming cost V 4 bases and J 1 base, with 9 bases left between them. Germline V lookup: CDR1 DFQATT, CDR2 SNEGSKA (reference sequence). The CDR3 extends over 13 amino acids. The CDR3 bases are TGCAGTGCTACTAGGACGGGCACAGATACGCAGTATTTT. Its protein product is CSATRTGTDTQYF.

This clonotype was counted ten times or more. The chain has TRBV11-2 and TRBJ1-2; D is unclear. This CDR3 comprises 15 residues. Germline V CDR1 and CDR2: SGHAT, FQNNGV. The V end was cut by 1 base, the J end by 0 bases, with 9 bases between. The CDR3 bases are TGTGCCAGCAGCTTAGTAAGGGCGACTAACTATGGCTACACCTTC. Its protein is CASSLVRATNYGYTF.

This clonotype showed up many times. The chain links TRBV5-1 to TRBJ2-7; the match to TRBD1 covers 10 bases. The CDR3 runs to 15 residues. CDR1 and CDR2 from the germline V gene are SGHRS and YFSETQ. Trimming cost V 0 bases and J 5 bases; bases outside gene matches: 5. The CDR3 DNA is TGCGCCAGCAGCTTGGGACAGGGGGCGCTCAACGAGCAGTACTTC. Its protein product is CASSLGQGALNEQYF.

This clonotype was seen many times. The rearrangement joins TRBV29-1 to TRBJ2-5; D not resolved. This CDR3 contains 15 residues. Germline lookup yields CDR1 SQVTM and CDR2 ANQGSEA. Between the trimmed V and J ends, which lost 3 bases and 1 base, there was a span of 15 bases. The CDR3 loop reads CSVEDAISFQETQYF. The CDR3 bases are TGCAGCGTTGAGGATGCGATAAGTTTCCAAGAGACCCAGTACTTC.

This clonotype occurred a few times. This chain joins TRBV4-1 and TRBJ2-5; D uncertain. V was pared by 1 base and J by 5 bases, with 8 bases between. This CDR3 region has 13 residues. From germline, CDR1 is MGHRA and CDR2 YSYEKL. The CDR3 nucleotides are TGCGCCAGCAGCCAAGTTCTCGGGGAGACCCAGTACTTC. Amino acids: CASSQVLGETQYF.

This clonotype has a handful of counts. The chain couples TRBV7-2 to TRBJ2-3; D is ambiguous. Germline V gives CDR1 SGHTA, CDR2 FQGNSA. V shed 6 bases and J shed 7 bases, with 8 bases lying between them. The CDR3 is 11 amino acids. The CDR3, as DNA: TGTGCCAGCAGTTCTAGATATACGCAGTATTTT. Residues: CASSSRYTQYF. Supplemented by reference TRBV7-2 and TRBJ2-3, the full variable domain reads GAGVSQSPSNKVTEKGKDVELRCDPISGHTALYWYRQSLGQGLEFLIYFQGNSAPDKSGLPSDRFSAERTGGSVSTLTIQRTQQEDSAVYLCASSSRYTQYFGPGTRLTVL.

This clonotype occurred many times. This chain uses TRBV27 with TRBJ1-2; D unresolved. Germline V gene lookup returns CDR1 MNHEY and CDR2 SMNVEV (reference sequence). The CDR3 has 13 amino acids. The germline V and J ends were trimmed by 3 bases and 4 bases, with 9 bases remaining between them. In nucleotides, the CDR3 is TGTGCCAGCAGTTTGATCGGGTCCTATGGCTACACCTTC. Its protein product is CASSLIGSYGYTF.

At least ten counts were recorded for this clonotype. The CDR3 nucleotides read TGCAGCGTTCGACAGGGAACTAATGAAAAACTGTTTTTT. Its protein is CSVRQGTNEKLFF. This chain connects TRBV29-1 to TRBJ1-4, with 7 positions matching TRBD1. CDR1 and CDR2 from the germline V gene are SQVTM and ANQGSEA. Trimming removed 5 bases from V and 1 base from J; junction bases left unmatched: 1. There are 13 residues in the CDR3.